The rows below give T cell receptor beta chains drawn from one sample of a study of cytomegalovirus exposure and HLA in healthy donors. TCRdb keeps only in-frame clones here, not all; method: immunoSEQ multiplex PCR. This sample has 100,000 to 140,000 clones, with roughly 80% found just once. The sequenced sample was PBMCs. The receptors originated from a man aged 25 to 40 in good health and CMV-seronegative. The CDR3 runs from the conserved cysteine through the conserved F or W. Fields, in order: J gene, clone size, D gene, V gene, CDR3 length, CDR3 protein, CDR3 DNA. A D gene is named only where the DNA matches it firmly. Clone size is stated in some rows and not others, as once, few, many or a class when expanded.

>TRBJ1-6|NA|TRBD1|TRBV29-1|13
CSVKLTGESPLHF
TGCAGCGTCAAACTGACAGGGGAATCACCCCTCCACTTT
>TRBJ1-1|NA|NA|TRBV9|16
CASSLIARGSYTEAFF
TGTGCCAGCAGCCTCATTGCCAGGGGCTCGTACACTGAAGCTTTCTTT
>TRBJ1-5|NA|NA|TRBV30|13
CAWTPGGNQPQHF
TGTGCCTGGACCCCAGGGGGCAATCAGCCCCAGCATTTT
>TRBJ2-1|NA|NA|TRBV6-5|12
CASSYWAGEQFF
TGTGCCAGCAGTTACTGGGCGGGGGAGCAGTTCTTC
>TRBJ2-7|NA|TRBD2|TRBV5-4|14
CASSLTSGSYEQYF
TGTGCCAGCAGCTTGACTAGCGGGAGCTACGAGCAGTACTTC
>TRBJ2-7|NA|TRBD1|TRBV14|14
CASSQDNRGYEQYF
TGTGCCAGCAGCCAAGATAACAGGGGCTACGAGCAGTACTTC
>TRBJ2-7|NA|NA|TRBV6-5|15
CASSYSQGSTYEQYF
TGTGCCAGCAGTTACTCTCAGGGGTCCACCTACGAGCAGTACTTC
>TRBJ2-7|NA|TRBD2|TRBV6-5|14
CASSYELAGSEQYF
TGTGCCAGCAGTTATGAGCTAGCGGGGAGCGAGCAGTACTTC
>TRBJ2-7|NA|TRBD1|TRBV5-1|14
CASSLEDRAYEQYF
TGCGCCAGCAGCTTGGAGGACAGGGCCTACGAGCAGTACTTC
>TRBJ1-5|NA|TRBD1|TRBV28|14
CASSPRGMGQPQHF
TGTGCCAGCAGCCCCAGGGGGATGGGTCAGCCCCAGCATTTT
>TRBJ2-3|NA|TRBD1|TRBV7-8|16
CASSFPGTGSQNTQYF
TGTGCCAGCAGCTTCCCCGGGACAGGGTCACAGAATACGCAGTATTTT
>TRBJ2-4|NA|NA|TRBV28|12
CASSPPENIQYF
TGTGCCAGCAGCCCCCCCGAAAACATTCAGTACTTC
>TRBJ2-7|NA|NA|TRBV5-6|13
CASSLVQGYEQYF
TGTGCCAGCAGCTTGGTGCAGGGCTACGAGCAGTACTTC
>TRBJ2-1|few|TRBD2|TRBV30|16
CAWTPTHGGDHNEQFF
TGTGCCTGGACCCCAACCCACGGGGGGGACCACAATGAGCAGTTCTTC
>TRBJ2-1|NA|TRBD2|TRBV5-1|19
CASSWEGLAQPSSYNEQFF
TGCGCCAGCAGCTGGGAGGGACTAGCCCAACCGAGCTCCTACAATGAGCAGTTCTTC
>TRBJ1-5|NA|TRBD1|TRBV19|13
CASRGQPSKPQHF
TGTGCCAGTCGGGGACAGCCTAGTAAGCCCCAGCATTTT
>TRBJ2-5|NA|TRBD2|TRBV28|15
CASSTSGRPGETQYF
TGTGCCAGCAGTACAAGCGGGAGGCCCGGGGAGACCCAGTACTTC
>TRBJ1-6|NA|NA|TRBV2|16
CASLNSQSSYNSPLHF
TGTGCCAGCCTTAACTCACAGAGCTCCTATAATTCACCCCTCCACTTT
>TRBJ2-7|NA|NA|TRBV10-1|16
CASSVWPTTELYEQYF
TGCGCCAGCAGTGTCTGGCCGACGACTGAATTATACGAGCAGTACTTC
>TRBJ1-2|NA|NA|TRBV27|13
CASTMEGRYGYTF
TGTGCCAGCACCATGGAGGGAAGGTATGGCTACACCTTC
>TRBJ2-3|once|NA|TRBV28|16
CASSILSGVLTDTQYF
TGTGCCAGCAGTATCCTATCGGGGGTCCTTACAGATACGCAGTATTTT
>TRBJ1-1|NA|NA|TRBV18|14
CASSPLGGSESGFF
TGTGCCAGCTCTCCTCTAGGTGGGTCCGAAAGTGGTTTCTTT
>TRBJ2-5|few|TRBD1|TRBV10-3|15
CAISAQTGGKETQYF
TGTGCCATCAGTGCGCAGACAGGGGGCAAGGAGACCCAGTACTTC
>TRBJ2-7|NA|TRBD1|TRBV5-1|15
CASSSTGGPQYEQYF
TGCGCCAGCAGCTCAACAGGGGGCCCCCAGTACGAGCAGTACTTC
>TRBJ2-2|NA|NA|TRBV4-1|16
CASSQFLGAPSGELFF
TGCGCCAGCAGCCAATTTCTGGGGGCGCCCTCCGGGGAGCTGTTTTTT
>TRBJ2-1|NA|TRBD1|TRBV6-1|13
CASRTGTDNEQFF
TGTGCCAGCAGGACCGGGACAGACAATGAGCAGTTCTTC
>TRBJ2-5|NA|TRBD1|TRBV5-1|13
CASSRTGEETQYF
TGCGCCAGCAGTCGTACAGGGGAAGAGACCCAGTACTTC
>TRBJ2-7|NA|NA|TRBV18|14
CASSPEGVSYEQYF
TGTGCCAGCTCACCCGAGGGGGTCTCCTACGAGCAGTACTTC
>TRBJ2-6|few|TRBD1|TRBV5-6|17
CASSEIQGSAGANVLTF
TGTGCCAGCAGCGAAATACAGGGGTCCGCTGGGGCCAACGTCCTGACTTTC
>TRBJ2-3|NA|TRBD1|TRBV6-4|15
CASSDGTGGPDTQYF
TGTGCCAGCAGTGACGGGACAGGGGGCCCAGATACGCAGTATTTT
>TRBJ1-1|NA|NA|TRBV7-6|14
CASSLGGRGTEAFF
TGTGCCAGCAGCTTAGGGGGCAGGGGCACTGAAGCTTTCTTT
>TRBJ2-2|NA|TRBD1|TRBV28|15
CASSLRTGGSGELFF
TGTGCCAGCAGCCTCCGGACAGGGGGCTCCGGGGAGCTGTTTTTT
>TRBJ2-3|NA|TRBD2|TRBV5-4|18
CASSLGLAGAIGTDTQYF
TGTGCCAGCAGCTTGGGACTAGCGGGGGCGATCGGCACAGATACGCAGTATTTT
>TRBJ2-7|NA|TRBD1|TRBV2|16
CASRPSGNRGQGEQYF
TGTGCCAGCAGGCCCTCAGGCAACAGGGGGCAGGGCGAGCAGTACTTC
>TRBJ2-3|NA|NA|TRBV29-1|13
CSVGSGGTDTQYF
TGCAGCGTTGGCTCGGGGGGCACAGATACGCAGTATTTT
>TRBJ2-1|once|TRBD1|TRBV25-1|15
CASSRQGAAREGQFF
TGTGCCAGCAGTAGACAGGGGGCGGCGAGGGAGGGGCAGTTCTTC
>TRBJ1-3|NA|NA|TRBV15|15
CATSRDRAGSGTIYF
TGTGCCACCAGCAGAGATCGAGCCGGATCGGGCACCATATATTTT
>TRBJ2-1|NA|TRBD1|TRBV19|16
CASSLGRDRVNTEQFF
TGTGCCAGTAGTCTTGGCCGGGACAGGGTGAACACTGAGCAGTTCTTC